The 26 T cell receptor beta chains below come from one sample, sequenced in a study of blood T cell repertoires in COVID-19. Using immunoSEQ multiplex PCR, the repertoire was profiled, and TCRdb retains in-frame clones only, with some absent. The sample includes tens of thousands of clones, 88% seen only once; the top ten take less than 5.5%. Sequencing was carried out using peripheral blood. The receptor set was obtained from a human donor in a cohort sampled during active COVID-19.

The rearrangement uses TRBV5-1 and TRBJ2-5, with 10 bases matching TRBD2. The CDR3 has 15 amino acids. Germline assignment: CDR1 SGHRS and CDR2 YFSETQ. Trimming took 2 bases from V and 5 from J; bases not matched to a gene: 6. In nucleotides, the CDR3 is TGCGCCAGCAGCTTAGCGGGAGGGCCTGTTGAGACCCAGTACTTC. As protein: CASSLAGGPVETQYF.

The V gene is TRBV7-3, the J gene TRBJ2-1, with a weak D call TRBD1 (6 bases). In germline, CDR1 is SGHTA, CDR2 FQGTGA. V was pared by 5 bases and J by 5 bases, with 22 bases between. The CDR3 contains 17 residues. This CDR3 is CASSLYPTGRENNEQFF. DNA for the CDR3: TGTGCCAGCAGCCTATACCCGACAGGACGAGAAAACAATGAGCAGTTCTTC. Complete variable domain (other parts from reference TRBV7-3 and TRBJ2-1): GAGVSQTPSNKVTEKGKYVELRCDPISGHTALYWYRQSLGQGPEFLIYFQGTGAADDSGLPNDRFFAVRPEGSVSTLKIQRTERGDSAVYLCASSLYPTGRENNEQFFGPGTRLTVL.

This chain links TRBV19 with TRBJ2-1; 8 nucleotides agree with TRBD1. The germline gives CDR1 LNHDA, CDR2 SQIVND (reference sequence). The CDR3 is made up of 13 amino acids. Trimming took 6 bases from V and 8 from J; bases not matched to a gene: 6. This chain's CDR3 is CASRSTGGDEQFF. The CDR3 bases are TGTGCCAGTAGATCAACAGGGGGAGATGAGCAGTTCTTC. Complete variable domain (other parts from reference TRBV19 and TRBJ2-1): DGGITQSPKYLFRKEGQNVTLSCEQNLNHDAMYWYRQDPGQGLRLIYYSQIVNDFQKGDIAEGYSVSREKKESFPLTVTSAQKNPTAFYLCASRSTGGDEQFFGPGTRLTVL.

The chain couples TRBV5-1 to TRBJ2-1; 7 nucleotides line up with TRBD2. This CDR3 has 17 residues. The germline V gene encodes CDR1 SGHRS and CDR2 YFSETQ. The V and J ends lost 1 base and 0 bases, in that order; junction bases with no gene match: 7. The CDR3 protein is CASSLTAGATSYNEQFF. The CDR3, as DNA: TGCGCCAGCAGCTTGACGGCGGGAGCGACCTCCTACAATGAGCAGTTCTTC.

The chain links TRBV6-5 to TRBJ2-3, with D unresolved. This CDR3 comprises 13 residues. Trimming shortened V by 6 bases and J by 4 bases, and 11 bases separated the two germline ends. CDR1 MNHEY and CDR2 SVGAGI come from the germline V gene. CDR3 sequence reads: CASSLSLPDTQYF. The CDR3 DNA follows: TGTGCCAGCAGCCTCTCCCTACCAGATACGCAGTATTTT.

This chain uses TRBV19 with TRBJ2-7; 8 nucleotides align to TRBD1. V lost 4 bases and J lost 0; bases outside the gene matches: 5. CDR1 is LNHDA and CDR2 is SQIVND in the germline V gene (reference sequence). CDR3 length: 15 residues. CDR3 protein: CASSSVGQDSYEQYF. The CDR3 nucleotides are TGTGCCAGTAGTAGTGTGGGACAGGACTCCTACGAGCAGTACTTC.

Comments on this clone: The junction differs from germline at one of its ends, possibly a read error. This chain uses TRBV10-2 with TRBJ2-3, with 8 bases identical to TRBD2. In germline, CDR1 is WSHSY, CDR2 SAAADI. The CDR3 runs 15 residues. In DNA, the CDR3 is TGCGCCAGCACTGAGCGGGAGAGGAACACAGATACGCAGTATTTT. Protein sequence: CASTERERNTDTQYF.

The chain is built from TRBV11-2 and TRBJ2-1; D is perhaps TRBD2 (6 bases). The CDR3 spans 18 residues. Germline assignment: CDR1 SGHAT and CDR2 FQNNGV. The V end was cut by 5 bases, the J end by 3 bases, with 23 bases between. This chain's CDR3 is CASSHPVWVEEGYNEQFF. The CDR3 nucleotides read TGTGCCAGCAGCCACCCGGTTTGGGTGGAGGAGGGCTACAATGAGCAGTTCTTC.

A single count supports this clone. CDR3 nucleotides: TGTGCCAGCAGCTCTTCGTCGGCGGGGACAGGTCAAAGCTCCTACGAGCAGTACTTC. Its translation is CASSSSSAGTGQSSYEQYF. The V call is TRBV7-2, the J call TRBJ2-7; the match to TRBD1 covers 8 bases. This CDR3 has 19 amino acids. V shed 4 bases and J 0 bases; nucleotides not matched to a gene: 17. Germline V CDR1 and CDR2: SGHTA, FQGNSA. Drawing the rest from reference TRBV7-2 and TRBJ2-7, the complete variable domain is GAGVSQSPSNKVTEKGKDVELRCDPISGHTALYWYRQSLGQGLEFLIYFQGNSAPDKSGLPSDRFSAERTGGSVSTLTIQRTQQEDSAVYLCASSSSSAGTGQSSYEQYFGPGTRLTVT.

The chain is built from TRBV28 and TRBJ2-7, with 7 nucleotides matching TRBD1. Trimming removed 8 bases from V and 4 bases from J; junction bases left unmatched: 5. The CDR3 covers 12 residues. Germline values: CDR1 MDHEN, CDR2 SYDVKM. CDR3 sequence reads: CASWGRGYEQYF. DNA of the CDR3: TGTGCCAGCTGGGGCAGGGGGTACGAGCAGTACTTC.

This chain links TRBV11-3 with TRBJ1-2, with TRBD1 matching 7 bases. The V gene's germline CDR1 is SGHNT and CDR2 YENEEA. The V segment lost 7 bases and the J segment 4 bases; nucleotides outside the gene matches: 21. This CDR3 region has 18 residues. The CDR3 DNA sequence: TGTGCCAGCACCGATAGGGGGCGGGGACACCTCTTCGTCTATGGCTACACCTTC. It specifies CASTDRGRGHLFVYGYTF.

The chain uses TRBV9 and TRBJ2-2; D is unclear. CDR1 SGDLS and CDR2 YYNGEE come from the germline V gene. This CDR3 is 13 amino acids long. The V end was cut by 3 bases, the J end by 2 bases, with 5 bases between. The chain's CDR3 is CASSAVNTGELFF. For the CDR3, the DNA is TGTGCCAGCAGCGCTGTAAACACCGGGGAGCTGTTTTTT. The full variable domain, completed using reference TRBV9 and TRBJ2-2, is DSGVTQTPKHLITATGQRVTLRCSPRSGDLSVYWYQQSLDQGLQFLIQYYNGEERAKGNILERFSAQQFPDLHSELNLSSLELGDSALYFCASSAVNTGELFFGEGSRLTVL.

This clone showed up just a few times. This rearrangement joins TRBV29-1 to TRBJ2-1; no definite D call. The CDR3 has 12 residues. V was pared by 4 bases and J by 0 bases, with 4 bases between. CDR1 SQVTM and CDR2 ANQGSEA come from the germline V gene. The CDR3 is CSVGSSYNEQFF. In DNA form, the CDR3 reads TGCAGCGTTGGGAGCTCCTACAATGAGCAGTTCTTC.

The chain has TRBV5-8 and TRBJ1-1, with 7 bases matching TRBD1. With 7 bases clipped from V and 3 bases from J, the junction kept 15 bases outside the gene matches. CDR3 length: 16 residues. Germline values: CDR1 SGHTS, CDR2 YDEGEE. CDR3 amino acids: CASRKGGQGVYTEAFF. In DNA form, the CDR3 reads TGTGCCAGCCGAAAAGGAGGCCAGGGGGTTTACACTGAAGCTTTCTTT.

This clone was recorded once. The chain has TRBV5-1 and TRBJ2-7; possibly TRBD2 for D (6 bases). The CDR3 loop spans 15 amino acids. V lost 0 bases and J lost 0, with 10 bases in between. Looked up from germline, CDR1 is SGHRS and CDR2 is YFSETQ. DNA for the CDR3: TGCGCCAGCAGCTTGGCGGGAGCGCGCTCCTACGAGCAGTACTTC. Protein sequence: CASSLAGARSYEQYF.

This sequence joins TRBV2 and TRBJ2-7; TRBD1 matches at 7 bases. Trimming at V came to 9 bases and at J to 4 bases, leaving 3 bases not matched to a gene. Germline V lookup: CDR1 SNHLY, CDR2 FYNNEI. The CDR3 runs to 11 residues. In nucleotides, the CDR3 is TGTGCCAGTGGGACAGTTTACGAGCAGTACTTC. This sequence encodes CASGTVYEQYF.

The chain combines TRBV6-5 with TRBJ2-2, with D tentatively TRBD1 (5 bases). The germline gives CDR1 MNHEY, CDR2 SVGAGI. Trimming cost V 2 bases and J 0 bases, with 10 bases left between them. The CDR3 is made up of 16 amino acids. The CDR3 loop reads CASSYKGFANTGELFF. The CDR3, as DNA: TGTGCCAGCAGTTACAAGGGGTTCGCGAACACCGGGGAGCTGTTTTTT.

The CDR3 reads CASSRPGQGLPEAFF. CDR3 sequence (DNA): TGTGCCAGCAGTAGACCGGGACAGGGGCTCCCTGAAGCTTTCTTT. V and J are TRBV6-6 and TRBJ1-1; 10 positions match TRBD1. V lost 5 bases to trimming and J lost 6 bases; unmatched junction nucleotides: 9. The CDR3 length is 15 residues. CDR1 is MNHNY and CDR2 is SVGAGI in the germline V gene (reference sequence).

The V gene is TRBV6-2 or TRBV6-3, the J gene TRBJ2-2; 10 positions agree with TRBD1. The CDR3 loop spans 19 amino acids. In germline, CDR1 is MNHEY, CDR2 SVGEGT. J was trimmed by 5 bases and V by 5 bases; bases with no gene match: 17. DNA of the CDR3: TGTGCCAGCAGTCCCTTTCCGTCGAGACAGGGGGCCGGTACCGGGGAGCTGTTTTTT. Protein product: CASSPFPSRQGAGTGELFF.

V and J are TRBV27 and TRBJ2-7, with D perhaps matching TRBD2 (5 bases). V was trimmed by 2 bases and J by 0 bases, leaving 14 bases between them. This CDR3 has 16 amino acids. The V gene's germline CDR1 is MNHEY and CDR2 SMNVEV (reference sequence). The CDR3 sequence is CASSLRADFSSYEQYF. In nucleotides, the CDR3 is TGTGCCAGCAGTTTAAGGGCGGACTTCAGCTCCTACGAGCAGTACTTC.

J is TRBJ2-7 and V is TRBV7-8, with TRBD2 matching over 11 bases. CDR3 length equals 18 residues. Germline V CDR1 and CDR2: SGHVS, FQNEAQ. After removal of 6 bases from V and 5 bases from J, the junction contained 18 bases not matched to a gene. The CDR3 region has the DNA TGTGCCAGCAGTCGACAGGAGAATTTAGCGGGGGGGCGAGACGAGCAGTACTTC. This gives the protein CASSRQENLAGGRDEQYF.

This chain links TRBV2 with TRBJ1-2; D perhaps matches TRBD1 (6 bases). The germline CDR1 and CDR2 sequences are SNHLY and FYNNEI. Trimming removed 11 bases at V and 7 bases at J, with 17 bases between. The CDR3 covers 12 residues. The CDR3 nucleotides are TGTGCCTCCGGTCCCGGGGGGCCTGGCTACACCTTC. Protein product: CASGPGGPGYTF.

The chain has TRBV7-2 and TRBJ2-1; the match to TRBD2 covers 7 bases. The V and J ends lost 2 bases and 2 bases, in that order; junction bases with no gene match: 3. Germline CDR1 reads SGHTA; CDR2 reads FQGNSA. The CDR3 consists of 15 residues. The CDR3 region is CASSLSGATYNEQFF. The DNA of the CDR3 is TGTGCCAGCAGCTTAAGCGGGGCTACCTACAATGAGCAGTTCTTC.

The chain combines TRBV7-9 with TRBJ2-5, with 9 bases fitting TRBD2. The germline V gene has CDR1 SEHNR and CDR2 FQNEAQ (reference sequence). This CDR3 has 16 residues. V gave up 5 bases and J gave up 4 bases; unmatched junction bases: 11. The CDR3 region is CASSPGLAGVGETQYF. The CDR3 nucleotides read TGTGCCAGCAGCCCCGGGTTAGCGGGAGTGGGAGAGACCCAGTACTTC.

The V and J genes are TRBV7-2 and TRBJ2-7; D remains ambiguous. Germline V gene sequence: CDR1 SGHTA, CDR2 FQGNSA. V was shortened by 1 base and J by 2 bases, with 9 bases between the two germline ends. The CDR3 has 14 amino acids. The DNA of the CDR3 is TGTGCCAGCAGCTTAGTGATACAAGCCTACGAGCAGTACTTC. It specifies CASSLVIQAYEQYF.

The V and J genes are TRBV5-8 and TRBJ2-6; TRBD2 might be the D (6 bases). Deletions cut 5 bases from V and 1 base from J, with 10 bases between. The CDR3 runs to 15 residues. The germline gives CDR1 SGHTS, CDR2 YDEGEE. The CDR3 bases are TGTGCCAGCAGGTTTGGGGGGTCTGGGGCCAACGTCCTGACTTTC. It codes for CASRFGGSGANVLTF.